Sequencing of this T cell receptor beta chain was carried out in a study of post-analysis software for immune sequencing data. For the study at large: Relapsing-remitting, secondary progressive and progressive-relapsing forms made up the multiple sclerosis disease courses.

Unique molecular identifiers tagged the TCR beta cDNA libraries. cDNA molecules numbering some 500,000 came from approximately 1 to 10 million T cells. MiXCR was run by TCRdb on the PCR reads, yielding one entry per CDR3 protein. The sample consists of about 460,000 distinct CDR3 sequences, around 40% of them appearing once. This CDR3 comprises 13 residues. Germline loops: CDR1 DFQATT, CDR2 SNEGSKA (reference sequence). Trimming at V came to 2 bases and at J to 3 bases, leaving 4 bases not matched to a gene. Study-level points and caveats: Patients had higher frequencies than controls of a handful of TRBV segments, including TRBV5-6, TRBV5-1 and TRBV20-1. The normalized Chao1 diversity of multiple sclerosis patients was significantly lower than that of controls.

A word on this clonotype: Its antigen is still unknown.

The sequencing sample was made of blood. The sequence derives from a girl aged 5 to 17 with multiple sclerosis. This rearrangement joins TRBV20-1 to TRBJ2-7; 7 nucleotides align to TRBD1. CDR3 protein: CSARRDRDYEQYF. The CDR3 DNA follows: TGCAGTGCTAGACGGGACAGAGACTACGAGCAGTACTTC.